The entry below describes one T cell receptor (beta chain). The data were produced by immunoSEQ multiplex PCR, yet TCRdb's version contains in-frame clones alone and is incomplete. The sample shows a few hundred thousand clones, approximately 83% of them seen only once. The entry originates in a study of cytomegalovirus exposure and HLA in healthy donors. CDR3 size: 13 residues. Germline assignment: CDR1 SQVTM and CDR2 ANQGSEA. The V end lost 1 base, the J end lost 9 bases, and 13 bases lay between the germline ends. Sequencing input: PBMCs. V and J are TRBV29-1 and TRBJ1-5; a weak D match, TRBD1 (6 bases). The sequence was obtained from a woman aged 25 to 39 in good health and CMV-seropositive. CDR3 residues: CSVEVGGGWPQHF. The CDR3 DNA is TGCAGCGTTGAAGTGGGGGGCGGGTGGCCCCAGCATTTT.